This T cell receptor (beta chain) was identified during a study of cytomegalovirus exposure and HLA in healthy donors. Generated by immunoSEQ multiplex PCR, the TCRdb table keeps only in-frame clones and is missing some. The sample lists about 68,000 clones, 96% occurring once. Germline assignment: CDR1 LNHDA and CDR2 SQIVND (reference sequence). This CDR3 region has 16 residues. V lost 5 bases to trimming and J lost 7 bases; unmatched junction nucleotides: 14. The clonotype was recovered from a man aged 18 to 35 in good health and CMV-seronegative. Sequenced material: PBMCs. V gene TRBV19 combines with J gene TRBJ1-5; 7 nucleotides line up with TRBD1. The DNA for the CDR3 is TGTGCCAGTAGTTCCCGAACAGGGGCGGGTCGGCAGCCCCAGCATTTT. Its translation: CASSSRTGAGRQPQHF.